The T cell receptor beta chain described here comes from a study of blood T cells in healthy people across ages. Unmatched junction bases numbered 5, after V lost 8 bases and J lost 0 bases. The V gene's germline CDR1 is SQVTM and CDR2 ANQGSEA. The CDR3 has 13 amino acids. Then a second PCR, running about 7 to 11 cycles, was carried out with a sample-barcoded 5' primer and a J-beta primer mix. A minimum of 3 million CDR3-containing paired-end reads was obtained for each sample. One entry per CDR3 protein results from TCRdb running MiXCR on the 5' RACE reads. The sample lists some 860,000 distinct CDR3 sequences; 56% were seen once.

The receptor was derived from a man aged 40-50 years in good health. Material for sequencing was blood. The rearrangement uses TRBV29-1 and TRBJ2-3, with 7 positions matching TRBD2. The CDR3 sequence is CSLTGGSTDTQYF. CDR3 DNA sequence: TGCAGCCTAACGGGAGGAAGCACAGATACGCAGTATTTT.